The entry below describes one TCR beta chain. Its antigen remains unidentified. The data were obtained in a study of shared clonotypes between healthy human individuals. Study-level background: Researchers drew samples from two women and three men aged 18 to 49. Findings of the study overall: Naive subsets tended to show greater estimated richness than memory subsets.

The method was immunoSEQ multiplex PCR; TCRdb's version includes in-frame clones alone and lacks a portion of them. This sample has approximately 1,500,000 clones; 98% occur once, and the top ten carry 0.4% to 0.45%. The CDR3 is 15 residues long. Trimming shortened V by 6 bases and J by 0 bases, and 14 bases separated the two germline ends. Germline values: CDR1 MNHEY, CDR2 SVGAGI. The receptor comes from a man younger than 45 in good health. Sequenced: naive CD4+ T cells sorted from blood. Subset here: CD45RA+ positively selected. This chain uses TRBV6-5 with TRBJ1-2; D is undetermined. CDR3 loop: CASSPRRISNYGYTF. In nucleotides, the CDR3 is TGTGCCAGCAGCCCCCGTCGCATATCTAACTATGGCTACACCTTC.